These T cell receptor beta chains were read from a single sample in a study of T cells in localized non-small cell lung cancer. Libraries were prepared by immunoSEQ multiplex PCR; TCRdb keeps only in-frame clonotypes and omits some of them. Found here are about 24,000 clones, 92% of them singletons; the top ten hold approximately 2.9%. The sample was peripheral blood, taken before any cancer treatment. These receptor sequences come from a woman aged 40-69 years with stage I lung adenocarcinoma. CDR3s leave out the opening cysteine and the closing phenylalanine or tryptophan. D genes are given only for firm matches.

j_gene: TRBJ2-3; d_gene: TRBD2; v_gene: TRBV4-1; CDR3aa: ASSQVAGGESTDTQY
j_gene: TRBJ2-6; d_gene: NA; v_gene: TRBV19; CDR3aa: ASSMSGSGANVLT
j_gene: TRBJ2-3; d_gene: NA; v_gene: TRBV19; CDR3aa: ASRLGLSTDTQY
j_gene: TRBJ2-5; d_gene: NA; v_gene: TRBV30; CDR3aa: AWSVPRVPETQY
j_gene: TRBJ2-3; d_gene: NA; v_gene: TRBV21-1; CDR3aa: ASSKGRGRTKRLADTQY
j_gene: TRBJ2-7; d_gene: TRBD2; v_gene: TRBV4-1; CDR3aa: ASSQERTSGTQGEQY
j_gene: TRBJ1-5; d_gene: NA; v_gene: TRBV6-1; CDR3aa: ASRRGLLSNQPQH
j_gene: TRBJ2-1; d_gene: NA; v_gene: TRBV28; CDR3aa: ASSLRYEQF
j_gene: TRBJ1-4; d_gene: NA; v_gene: TRBV7-2; CDR3aa: ASGGSGYGLF
j_gene: TRBJ2-5; d_gene: NA; v_gene: TRBV27; CDR3aa: ASRPGTYQETQY
j_gene: TRBJ2-2; d_gene: TRBD2; v_gene: TRBV19; CDR3aa: ASSIGGGRYIPGELF
j_gene: TRBJ1-1; d_gene: NA; v_gene: TRBV28; CDR3aa: ASRPGVGTEAF
j_gene: TRBJ2-7; d_gene: NA; v_gene: TRBV9; CDR3aa: ASSVAEGSWDTSYEQY
j_gene: TRBJ2-7; d_gene: NA; v_gene: TRBV28; CDR3aa: ASFGLGLREQY
j_gene: TRBJ2-1; d_gene: TRBD2; v_gene: TRBV14; CDR3aa: ASSQVPSGSWNEQF
j_gene: TRBJ2-2; d_gene: TRBD2; v_gene: TRBV10-2; CDR3aa: ASSRLAGDGSGELF
j_gene: TRBJ1-2; d_gene: NA; v_gene: TRBV10-3; CDR3aa: AISGLGSGYT
j_gene: TRBJ1-6; d_gene: NA; v_gene: TRBV10-1; CDR3aa: ASSARLNSPLH
j_gene: TRBJ2-1; d_gene: NA; v_gene: TRBV11-2; CDR3aa: ASSFERGEQF
j_gene: TRBJ1-5; d_gene: NA; v_gene: TRBV2; CDR3aa: ASSADISNQPQH
j_gene: TRBJ2-1; d_gene: TRBD2; v_gene: TRBV19; CDR3aa: ASSPLAGGPGYNEQF
j_gene: TRBJ2-7; d_gene: NA; v_gene: TRBV7-9; CDR3aa: ASSYRGDEQY
j_gene: TRBJ2-7; d_gene: NA; v_gene: TRBV18; CDR3aa: ASSPRANADAGEQY
j_gene: TRBJ2-1; d_gene: NA; v_gene: TRBV29-1; CDR3aa: SVDGWGISF
j_gene: TRBJ2-6; d_gene: NA; v_gene: TRBV5-1; CDR3aa: ASSIQTSGANVLT
j_gene: TRBJ2-7; d_gene: NA; v_gene: TRBV27; CDR3aa: ASSPDRYEQY
j_gene: TRBJ2-1; d_gene: TRBD2; v_gene: TRBV6-1; CDR3aa: ASRGGLAGNDEQF